Listed below are T cell receptor beta chains from one sample, sequenced in a study of neoadjuvant anti-PD-1 for oral cavity cancer. TCRdb's table, derived via immunoSEQ multiplex PCR, lists solely in-frame clones and lacks some. Among 20,000 to 30,000 clones listed, about 26% were seen once. The sequences come from tumor tissue, collected after nivolumab (anti-PD-1) treatment. The source of these receptors is a person between 35 and 79 years old with oral cavity squamous cell carcinoma. CDR3s include the opening cysteine and the closing phenylalanine or tryptophan. Each record gives: D gene, clone size, J gene, V gene, CDR3 length, CDR3 protein, CDR3 DNA. The D gene is left open where the match is weak. Size tells how often a clone was seen (once, few, many) or the class of an expanded clone, and some rows leave it out.

>NA|NA|TRBJ1-1|TRBV6-6|15
CASSSQGHERDEAFF
TGTGCCAGCAGTTCACAGGGTCATGAGAGAGATGAAGCTTTCTTT
>TRBD1|NA|TRBJ2-2|TRBV11-2|15
CASSLRQGVTGELFF
TGTGCCAGCAGCTTAAGGCAGGGGGTAACCGGGGAGCTGTTTTTT
>NA|few|TRBJ2-3|TRBV6-1|16
CASSEFPQGGRDTQYF
TGTGCCAGCAGTGAATTTCCCCAGGGGGGACGGGATACGCAGTATTTT
>NA|many|TRBJ1-2|TRBV5-6|14
CASSLTYLTYGYTF
TGTGCCAGCAGCTTGACCTACCTCACCTATGGCTACACCTTC
>NA|NA|TRBJ2-3|TRBV6-5|15
CASSSESGSPDTQYF
TGTGCCAGCAGTTCCGAATCAGGGAGTCCAGATACGCAGTATTTT
>TRBD1|few|TRBJ1-2|TRBV5-1|18
CASSPTPGQGGFSYGYTF
TGCGCCAGCAGCCCCACCCCGGGACAGGGGGGCTTTAGCTATGGCTACACCTTC
>NA|few|TRBJ2-1|TRBV9|17
CASRAGGLVEEYNEQFF
TGTGCCAGCAGGGCCGGGGGTTTGGTGGAGGAATACAATGAGCAGTTCTTC
>TRBD2|NA|TRBJ2-5|TRBV7-9|16
CASSPWTSGRSETQYF
TGTGCCAGCAGCCCCTGGACTAGCGGGAGGTCGGAGACCCAGTACTTC
>TRBD1|once|TRBJ1-2|TRBV19|12
CASSRQGNGYTF
TGTGCCAGTAGTAGACAGGGGAATGGCTACACCTTC
>NA|few|TRBJ1-6|TRBV27|14
CASSGAGEGSPLHF
TGTGCCAGCAGTGGCGCGGGGGAGGGATCACCCCTCCACTTT
>NA|NA|TRBJ2-7|TRBV11-3|14
CASSSDTSGYEQYF
TGTGCCAGCAGCTCGGACACATCGGGCTACGAGCAGTACTTC
>NA|few|TRBJ1-1|TRBV7-2|15
CASSLASGLNTEAFF
TGTGCCAGCAGCTTAGCTTCGGGTTTGAACACTGAAGCTTTCTTT
>NA|NA|TRBJ1-2|TRBV19|15
CASTLDRGARYGYTF
TGTGCCAGTACTCTTGATCGGGGGGCCAGGTATGGCTACACCTTC
>TRBD1|many|TRBJ1-6|TRBV7-3|15
CASSFNRGPGSPLHF
TGTGCCAGCAGCTTTAACAGGGGACCAGGTTCACCCCTCCACTTT
>NA|many|TRBJ2-1|TRBV5-6|15
CASSRAGTHYNEQFF
TGTGCCAGCAGCCGAGCCGGGACCCATTACAATGAGCAGTTCTTC
>NA|few|TRBJ1-5|TRBV7-8|14
CASSLDRSNQPQHF
TGTGCCAGCAGCTTAGACAGGTCCAATCAGCCCCAGCATTTT
>NA|few|TRBJ1-5|TRBV7-6|14
CASSLGSGNQPQHF
TGTGCCAGCAGCTTAGGGTCGGGCAATCAGCCCCAGCATTTT
>TRBD1|medium-sized|TRBJ1-1|TRBV30|16
CAWSVPTGAMNTEAFF
TGTGCCTGGAGTGTCCCGACAGGGGCGATGAACACTGAAGCTTTCTTT
>TRBD1|few|TRBJ2-5|TRBV5-1|15
CASSLGTGRGETQYF
TGCGCCAGCAGCTTGGGGACAGGCCGGGGAGAGACCCAGTACTTC
>NA|few|TRBJ2-1|TRBV7-9|16
CASSMGHTASYNEQFF
TGTGCCAGCAGCATGGGACACACAGCCTCCTACAATGAGCAGTTCTTC
>NA|many|TRBJ2-1|TRBV28|16
CASSLWGGMTYNEQFF
TGTGCCAGCAGTTTATGGGGCGGGATGACCTACAATGAGCAGTTCTTC
>NA|many|TRBJ2-5|TRBV7-9|13
CASSFFPQETQYF
TGTGCCAGCAGCTTCTTCCCGCAAGAGACCCAGTACTTC
>NA|NA|TRBJ1-2|TRBV7-9|13
CASSLLTVDGYTF
TGTGCCAGCAGCTTACTGACAGTGGATGGCTACACCTTC
>NA|NA|TRBJ1-5|TRBV2|12
CASSAGLQAQHF
TGTGCCAGCAGTGCCGGTCTCCAGGCCCAGCATTTT
>NA|NA|TRBJ1-2|TRBV5-5|14
CASSQDRLTGGYTF
TGCGCCAGCAGCCAAGATCGTTTGACGGGTGGCTACACCTTC
>TRBD1|few|TRBJ2-7|TRBV4-2|15
CASSTGQEGFYEQYF
TGTGCCAGCAGCACCGGACAGGAAGGCTTCTACGAGCAGTACTTC